This record looks at one T cell receptor beta chain sequence and its context. Its antigen remains unknown. Patients affected by ophthalmopathy presented a Clinical Activity Score of at least 3, a NOSPECS grade of at least 4, and disease duration below 3 months. The data derive from a study of T cells in Graves' hyperthyroidism and ophthalmopathy. TCR beta CDR3 regions were amplified from RNA. Using the HTBI primer set, a first-round RT-PCR was run on the TCR CDR3. One entry per CDR3 protein results from TCRdb running MiXCR on the multiplex PCR reads. The sample lists hundreds of thousands of distinct CDR3 sequences, roughly 15% seen once, with 30% to 35% in the top ten. In germline, CDR1 is SEHNR, CDR2 FQNEAQ (reference sequence). The V and J ends lost 1 base and 0 bases respectively, with 9 bases between them. CDR3 size: 16 residues. Points from the study as a whole: Blood shared most expanded thyroid clonotypes above 0.001.

The sequencing input was blood. This receptor was obtained from a woman in her 40s with Graves' ophthalmopathy. The rearrangement uses TRBV7-9 and TRBJ1-4; D not certain. The CDR3 is CASSLGSATTNEKLFF. In nucleotides, the CDR3 is TGTGCCAGCAGCTTAGGTTCGGCAACAACTAATGAAAAACTGTTTTTT.